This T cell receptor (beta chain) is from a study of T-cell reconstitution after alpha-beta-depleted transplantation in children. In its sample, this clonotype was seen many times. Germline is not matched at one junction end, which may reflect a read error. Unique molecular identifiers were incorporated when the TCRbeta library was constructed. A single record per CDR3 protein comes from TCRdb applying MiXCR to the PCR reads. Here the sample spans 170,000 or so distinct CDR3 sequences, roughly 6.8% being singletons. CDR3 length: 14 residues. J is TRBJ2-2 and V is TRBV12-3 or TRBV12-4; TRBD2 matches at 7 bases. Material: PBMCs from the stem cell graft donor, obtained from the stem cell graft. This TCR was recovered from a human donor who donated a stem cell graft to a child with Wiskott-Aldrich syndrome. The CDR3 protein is CASSLAGGTGELFF. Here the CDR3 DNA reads TGTGCCAGCAGCTTAGCCGGGGGGACCGGGGAGCTGTTTTTT.